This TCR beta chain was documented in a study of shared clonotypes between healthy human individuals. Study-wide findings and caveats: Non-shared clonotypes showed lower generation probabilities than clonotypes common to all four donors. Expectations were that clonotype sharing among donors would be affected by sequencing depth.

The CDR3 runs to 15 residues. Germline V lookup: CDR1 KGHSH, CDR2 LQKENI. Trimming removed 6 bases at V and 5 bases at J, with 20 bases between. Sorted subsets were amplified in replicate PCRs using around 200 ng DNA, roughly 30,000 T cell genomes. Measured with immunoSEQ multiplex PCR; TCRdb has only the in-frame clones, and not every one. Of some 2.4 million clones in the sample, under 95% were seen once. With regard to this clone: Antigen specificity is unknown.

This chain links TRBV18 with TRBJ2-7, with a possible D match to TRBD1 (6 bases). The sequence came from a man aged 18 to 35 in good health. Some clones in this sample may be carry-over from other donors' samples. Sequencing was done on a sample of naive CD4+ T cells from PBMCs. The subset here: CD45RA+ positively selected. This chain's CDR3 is CASSLTGITTHEQYF. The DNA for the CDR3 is TGTGCCAGCTCGTTGACAGGTATAACGACCCACGAGCAGTACTTC.